This TCR beta chain was documented in a study of CD8 T cells in ankylosing spondylitis. There are a few counts of this clonotype. Each TCR beta library was made by quantitative 5'-RACE that incorporated molecular barcodes. Using its own MiXCR run on the 5' RACE reads, TCRdb lists one record per CDR3 protein. This table has just under 350,000 distinct CDR3 sequences, about 15% appearing once. The germline V gene has CDR1 SGHAT and CDR2 FQNNGV. The CDR3 loop spans 16 amino acids. V lost 5 bases to trimming and J lost 0 bases, with 14 bases between them. Sequencing was carried out using blood, either unsorted or a sorted T cell fraction (not recorded which). The V gene is TRBV11-2, the J gene TRBJ2-1; D is unresolved. The clonotype originates from a male donor with ankylosing spondylitis or in good health (not recorded which). The CDR3 loop is CASSPRSRISYNEQFF. In DNA form, the CDR3 reads TGTGCCAGCAGCCCCCGCTCTAGAATCTCCTACAATGAGCAGTTCTTC. The full variable domain, rest sourced from reference TRBV11-2 and TRBJ2-1, is EAGVAQSPRYKIIEKRQSVAFWCNPISGHATLYWYQQILGQGPKLLIQFQNNGVVDDSQLPKDRFSAERLKGVDSTLKIQPAKLEDSAVYLCASSPRSRISYNEQFFGPGTRLTVL.